In its sample, the clone carrying this T cell receptor (beta chain) was seen a few times. The antigen remains undetermined. Through Arm-PCR of CDR3 regions and iRepertoire HTBI primers, TCR beta libraries were built. Via MiXCR, TCRdb re-called the multiplex PCR reads, giving one row per CDR3 protein. The table records 500,000 to 800,000 distinct CDR3 sequences, approximately 29% of them present only once. The V gene's germline CDR1 is KGHDR and CDR2 SFDVKD. The CDR3 runs to 15 residues. V was trimmed by 4 bases and J by 1 base, leaving 12 bases between them. This sample was included in a study of regulatory T cells in long-lasting Graves disease. Across the whole study: Positive TSH receptor antibodies alongside over 5 years of antithyroid drugs were what marked Graves' disease as persistent. Study results and limitations: Thyroid tissue went unstudied; only peripheral blood was examined. Persistent disease was characterized by preferential usage of TRBV28, TRBJ1-2 and TRBJ2-5. Persistent-disease Graves' patients showed less TCR diversity than new cases.

Documented time point: persistent/refractory GD, antithyroid drugs over 5 years with positive TRAb. Construction of the TCR library relied on RNA isolated from PBMCs. Material: peripheral blood mononuclear cells (PBMCs), obtained when the disease was refractory, from a patient treated with antithyroid drugs. The chain is built from TRBV24-1 and TRBJ1-1; a weak D match, TRBD1 (5 bases). The receptor comes from a female donor with Graves disease. CDR3 protein: CATSDSGPKNTEAFF. The CDR3 DNA is TGTGCCACCAGTGACTCGGGACCGAAGAACACTGAAGCTTTCTTT.